This T cell receptor beta chain was captured by sequencing in a study of blood T cells in healthy people across ages. The CDR3 runs 13 residues. Trimming took 6 bases from V and 2 from J, leaving 10 bases between them. Germline V gives CDR1 LGHNA, CDR2 YNFKEQ. The second PCR ran roughly 6 to 11 cycles with a sample-barcoded 5' primer and J-beta primers. TCRdb recomputed calls from the 5' RACE reads with MiXCR, one row per CDR3 protein. This sample carries roughly 1,100,000 distinct CDR3 sequences, 20% to 25% of them seen once, and the ten largest clones take around 0.75%. The data also belong to a second study, concerning T cells of mothers and their children. That study adds: The yield was over 9 million TCR beta CDR3 reads from each mother and a few million from each child. Regardless of relatedness, pairs show thymic selection shaping TCR recombination output in a similar manner.

The rearrangement links TRBV4-2 to TRBJ1-2; D uncertain. The sequencing sample was made of blood. The sequence derives from a girl under 10 years old in good health. CDR3 amino acids: CASSPVGNYGYTF. For the CDR3, the DNA is TGTGCCAGCAGTCCCGTAGGGAACTATGGCTACACCTTC.